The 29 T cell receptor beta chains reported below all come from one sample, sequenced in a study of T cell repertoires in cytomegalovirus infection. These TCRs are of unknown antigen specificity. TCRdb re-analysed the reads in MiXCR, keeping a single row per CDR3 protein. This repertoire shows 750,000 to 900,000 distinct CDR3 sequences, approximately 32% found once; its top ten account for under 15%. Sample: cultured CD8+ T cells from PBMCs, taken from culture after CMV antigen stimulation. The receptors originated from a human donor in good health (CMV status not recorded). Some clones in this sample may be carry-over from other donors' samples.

The CDR3: CASSPPDGADTEAFF. The CDR3 bases are TGTGCCAGCAGTCCACCAGACGGGGCAGACACTGAAGCTTTCTTT. The chain employs TRBV12-3 or TRBV12-4 and TRBJ1-1; tentatively, D is TRBD1 (5 bases). Trimming removed 5 bases at V and 3 bases at J, with 16 bases between. This CDR3 is 15 amino acids long.

In DNA form, the CDR3 reads TGTGCCAGCTCGGCCAGCCAAACCGGGGAGCTGTTTTTT. Encoded protein: CASSASQTGELFF. The rearrangement links TRBV7-9 to TRBJ2-2; the D is unclear. Trimming removed 8 bases at V and 5 bases at J, with 12 bases between. CDR3 length: 13 amino acids. CDR1 is SEHNR, CDR2 FQNEAQ, per germline (reference sequence).

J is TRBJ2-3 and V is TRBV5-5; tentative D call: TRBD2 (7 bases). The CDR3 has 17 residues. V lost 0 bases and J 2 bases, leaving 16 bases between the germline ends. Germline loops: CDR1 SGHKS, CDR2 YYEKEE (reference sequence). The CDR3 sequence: CASSLEVAGAITDTQYF. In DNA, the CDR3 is TGTGCCAGCAGCTTGGAGGTTGCGGGGGCCATCACAGATACGCAGTATTTT.

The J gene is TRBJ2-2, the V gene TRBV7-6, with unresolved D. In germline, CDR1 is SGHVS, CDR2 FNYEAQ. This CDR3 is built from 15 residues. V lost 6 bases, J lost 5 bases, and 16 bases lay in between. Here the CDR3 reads CASRKTSESTGELFF. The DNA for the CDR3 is TGTGCCAGCAGAAAAACTTCGGAGTCTACCGGGGAGCTGTTTTTT.

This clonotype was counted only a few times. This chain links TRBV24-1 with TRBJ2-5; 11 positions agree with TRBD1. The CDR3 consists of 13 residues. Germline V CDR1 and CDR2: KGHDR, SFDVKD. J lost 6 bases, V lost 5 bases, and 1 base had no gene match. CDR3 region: CATSGTGGKTQYF. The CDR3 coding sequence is TGTGCCACCAGTGGGACAGGGGGCAAGACCCAGTACTTC.

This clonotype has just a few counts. The CDR3 is CASSDRNEKLFF. The CDR3 DNA is TGTGCCAGCAGTGACAGAAATGAAAAACTGTTTTTT. The chain carries TRBV25-1 and TRBJ1-4; D unclear. CDR3 length equals 12 residues. With 3 bases removed from V and 5 bases from J, the gap between germline ends came to 4 bases. The germline V gene has CDR1 MGHDK and CDR2 SYGVNS.

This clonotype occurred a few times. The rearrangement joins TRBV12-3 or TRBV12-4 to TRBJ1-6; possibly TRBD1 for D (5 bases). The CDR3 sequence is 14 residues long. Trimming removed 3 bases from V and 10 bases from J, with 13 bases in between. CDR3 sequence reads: CASSFGPGASPLHF. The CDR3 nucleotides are TGTGCCAGCAGTTTCGGACCCGGGGCATCACCCCTCCACTTT.

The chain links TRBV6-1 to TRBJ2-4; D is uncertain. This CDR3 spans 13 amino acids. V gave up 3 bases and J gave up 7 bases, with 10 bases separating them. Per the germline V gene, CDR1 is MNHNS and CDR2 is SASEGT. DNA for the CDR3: TGTGCCAGCAGTGACCGGGTCGGCAACATTCAGTACTTC. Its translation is CASSDRVGNIQYF.

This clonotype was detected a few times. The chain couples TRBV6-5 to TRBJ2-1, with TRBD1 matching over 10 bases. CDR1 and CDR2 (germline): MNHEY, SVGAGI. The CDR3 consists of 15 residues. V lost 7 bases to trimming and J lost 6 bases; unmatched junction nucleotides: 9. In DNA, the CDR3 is TGTGCCAGCACCACTCCCCGGACAGGGGGCAATGAGCAGTTCTTC. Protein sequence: CASTTPRTGGNEQFF.

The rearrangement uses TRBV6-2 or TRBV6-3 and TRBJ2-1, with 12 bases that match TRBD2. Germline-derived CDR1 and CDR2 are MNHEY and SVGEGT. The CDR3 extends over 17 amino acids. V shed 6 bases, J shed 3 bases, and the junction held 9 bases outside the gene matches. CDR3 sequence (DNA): TGTGCCAGCAGGGCCCGACTAGCGGGGGAACACTACAATGAGCAGTTCTTC. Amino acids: CASRARLAGEHYNEQFF.

For the CDR3, the DNA is TGTGCCAGCATACCAGGGAAAAACACCATATATTTT. Protein sequence: CASIPGKNTIYF. This chain joins TRBV2 and TRBJ1-3; a weak D match, TRBD1 (5 bases). Germline-derived CDR1 and CDR2 are SNHLY and FYNNEI. Trimming cost V 7 bases and J 6 bases, with 10 bases left between them. The CDR3 loop spans 12 amino acids.

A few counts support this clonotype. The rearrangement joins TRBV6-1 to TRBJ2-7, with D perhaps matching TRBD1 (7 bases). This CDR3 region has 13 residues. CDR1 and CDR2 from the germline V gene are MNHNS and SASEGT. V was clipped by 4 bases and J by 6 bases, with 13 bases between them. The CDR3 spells CASSGGGTVEQYV. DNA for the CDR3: TGTGCCAGCAGTGGAGGGGGGACAGTCGAGCAGTACGTC.

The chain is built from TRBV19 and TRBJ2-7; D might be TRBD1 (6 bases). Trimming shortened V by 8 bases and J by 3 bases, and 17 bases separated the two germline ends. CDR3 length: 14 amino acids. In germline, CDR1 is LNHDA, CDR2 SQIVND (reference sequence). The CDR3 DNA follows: TGTGCCAGTGCGCTCCGGGACATTGACTACGAGCAGTACTTC. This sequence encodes CASALRDIDYEQYF. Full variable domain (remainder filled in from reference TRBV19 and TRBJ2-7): DGGITQSPKYLFRKEGQNVTLSCEQNLNHDAMYWYRQDPGQGLRLIYYSQIVNDFQKGDIAEGYSVSREKKESFPLTVTSAQKNPTAFYLCASALRDIDYEQYFGPGTRLTVT.

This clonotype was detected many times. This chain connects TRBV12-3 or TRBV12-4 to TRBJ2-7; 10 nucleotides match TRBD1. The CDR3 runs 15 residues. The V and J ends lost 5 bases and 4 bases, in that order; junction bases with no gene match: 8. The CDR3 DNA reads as TGTGCCAGCAGTGCGACCTGGACAGGGGGTTACGAGCAGTACTTC. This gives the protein CASSATWTGGYEQYF.

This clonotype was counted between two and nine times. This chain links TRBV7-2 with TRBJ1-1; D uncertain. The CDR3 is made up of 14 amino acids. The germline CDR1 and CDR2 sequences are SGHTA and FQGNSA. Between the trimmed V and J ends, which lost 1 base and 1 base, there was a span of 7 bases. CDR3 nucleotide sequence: TGTGCCAGCAGCTTAGGGAACCCGAACACTGAAGCTTTCTTT. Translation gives CASSLGNPNTEAFF.

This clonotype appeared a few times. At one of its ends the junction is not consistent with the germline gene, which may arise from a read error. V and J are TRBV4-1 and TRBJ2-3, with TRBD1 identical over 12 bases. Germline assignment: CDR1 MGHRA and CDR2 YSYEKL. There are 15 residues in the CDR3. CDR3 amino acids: CASSQGTGGADTQYF. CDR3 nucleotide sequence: TGTGCCAGCAGCCAAGGGACAGGGGGCGCAGATACGCAGTATTTT.

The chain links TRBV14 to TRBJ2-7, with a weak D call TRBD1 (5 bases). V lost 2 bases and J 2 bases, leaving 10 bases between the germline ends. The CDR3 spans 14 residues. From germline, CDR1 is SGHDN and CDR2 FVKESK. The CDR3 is CASSQLTDPYEQYF. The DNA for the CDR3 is TGTGCCAGCAGCCAACTGACAGACCCCTACGAGCAGTACTTC.

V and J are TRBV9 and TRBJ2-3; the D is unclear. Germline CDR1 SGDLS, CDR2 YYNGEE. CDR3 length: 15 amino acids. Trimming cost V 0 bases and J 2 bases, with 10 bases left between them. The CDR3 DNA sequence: TGTGCCAGCAGCGTAGCTAGTTCGGTCACAGATACGCAGTATTTT. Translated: CASSVASSVTDTQYF.

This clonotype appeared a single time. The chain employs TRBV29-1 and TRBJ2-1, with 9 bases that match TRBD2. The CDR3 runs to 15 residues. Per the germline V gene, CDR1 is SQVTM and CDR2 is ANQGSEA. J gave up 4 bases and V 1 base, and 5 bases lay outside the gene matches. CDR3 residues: CSVEGSGGTYNEQFF. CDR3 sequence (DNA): TGCAGCGTTGAAGGCAGCGGGGGGACGTACAATGAGCAGTTCTTC.

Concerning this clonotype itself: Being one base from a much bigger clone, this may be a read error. CDR3 in amino acids: CASSSTGAGGPQETQCF. DNA of the CDR3: TGTGCCAGCAGCTCCACCGGAGCGGGGGGGCCTCAAGAGACCCAGTGCTTC. The chain links TRBV7-6 to TRBJ2-5; 10 positions agree with TRBD2. This CDR3 is built from 17 residues. Germline V lookup: CDR1 SGHVS, CDR2 FNYEAQ.

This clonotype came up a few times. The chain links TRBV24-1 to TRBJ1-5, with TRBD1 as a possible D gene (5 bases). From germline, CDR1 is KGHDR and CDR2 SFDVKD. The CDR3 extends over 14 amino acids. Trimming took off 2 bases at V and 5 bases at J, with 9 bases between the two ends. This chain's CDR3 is CATSDSDRYQPQHF. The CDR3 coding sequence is TGTGCCACCAGTGATTCCGACAGATATCAGCCCCAGCATTTT.

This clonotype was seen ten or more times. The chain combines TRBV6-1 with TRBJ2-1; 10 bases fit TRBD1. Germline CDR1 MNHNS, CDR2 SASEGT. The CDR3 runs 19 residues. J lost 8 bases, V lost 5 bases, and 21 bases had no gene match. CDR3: CASSQPGQGWGGRGDEQFF. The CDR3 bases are TGTGCCAGCAGTCAACCGGGACAGGGGTGGGGCGGCCGGGGTGATGAGCAGTTCTTC.

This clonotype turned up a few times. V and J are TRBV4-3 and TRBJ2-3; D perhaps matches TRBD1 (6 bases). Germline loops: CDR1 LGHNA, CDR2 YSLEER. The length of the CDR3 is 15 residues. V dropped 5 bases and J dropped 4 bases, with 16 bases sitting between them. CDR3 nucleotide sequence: TGCGCCAGCAGCACCCGCCAGGGGCGGGCAGATACGCAGTATTTT. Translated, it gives CASSTRQGRADTQYF.

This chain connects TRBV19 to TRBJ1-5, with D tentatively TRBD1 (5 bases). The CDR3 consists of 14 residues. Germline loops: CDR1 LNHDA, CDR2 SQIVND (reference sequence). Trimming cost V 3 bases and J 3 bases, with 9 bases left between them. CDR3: CASSMGPFNQPQHF. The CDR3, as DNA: TGTGCCAGTAGTATGGGACCTTTCAATCAGCCCCAGCATTTT.

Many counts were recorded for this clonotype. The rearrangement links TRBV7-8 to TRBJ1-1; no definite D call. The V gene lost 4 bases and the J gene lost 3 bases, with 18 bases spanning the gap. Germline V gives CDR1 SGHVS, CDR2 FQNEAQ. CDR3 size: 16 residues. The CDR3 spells CASSSRDRWGDTEAFF. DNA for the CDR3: TGTGCCAGCAGCTCTCGAGATCGATGGGGAGACACTGAAGCTTTCTTT.

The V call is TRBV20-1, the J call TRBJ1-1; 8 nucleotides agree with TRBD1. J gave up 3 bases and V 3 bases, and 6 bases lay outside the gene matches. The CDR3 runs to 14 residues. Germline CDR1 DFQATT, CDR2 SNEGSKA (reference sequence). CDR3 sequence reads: CSARVPGQDTEAFF. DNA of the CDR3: TGCAGTGCTAGGGTCCCGGGACAGGACACTGAAGCTTTCTTT.

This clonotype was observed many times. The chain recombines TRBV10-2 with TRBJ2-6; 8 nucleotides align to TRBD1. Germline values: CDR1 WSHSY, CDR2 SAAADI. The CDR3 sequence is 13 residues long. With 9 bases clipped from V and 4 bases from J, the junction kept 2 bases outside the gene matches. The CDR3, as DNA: TGCGCCAGTCAGGGGGCAGGGGCCAACGTCCTGACTTTC. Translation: CASQGAGANVLTF.

CDR3 region: CASSQDWVVTGYMNEQFF. CDR3 sequence (DNA): TGCGCCAGCAGCCAAGATTGGGTGGTAACAGGGTACATGAATGAGCAGTTCTTC. J is TRBJ2-1 and V is TRBV4-3; D is perhaps TRBD1 (6 bases). Germline V lookup: CDR1 LGHNA, CDR2 YSLEER. This CDR3 contains 18 residues. V was cut by 0 bases and J by 7 bases, with 22 bases left in between.

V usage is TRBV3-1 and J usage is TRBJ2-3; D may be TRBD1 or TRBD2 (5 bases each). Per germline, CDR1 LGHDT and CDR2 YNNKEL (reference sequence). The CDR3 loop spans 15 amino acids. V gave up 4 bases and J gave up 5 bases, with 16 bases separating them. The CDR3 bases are TGTGCCAGCAGCCCACGGACGGGGCGATTAGATACGCAGTATTTT. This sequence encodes CASSPRTGRLDTQYF.